The clone carrying this T cell receptor beta chain has just a few counts. The data were obtained in a study of graft-versus-host responses after intestinal transplantation. CD4 and CD8 responders that proliferated in the reaction were FACS-sorted. Study conclusions and caveats: There were GvH clones found in recipient marrow, and some of them appeared first in ileum or blood.

The data were produced by immunoSEQ multiplex PCR, yet TCRdb's version contains in-frame clones alone and is incomplete. The data hold some 10,000 clones, with under 40% observed a single time. The CDR3 totals 14 residues. V lost 0 bases to trimming and J lost 3 bases; unmatched junction nucleotides: 2. Germline loops: CDR1 GTSNPN, CDR2 SVGIG (reference sequence). This sequence joins TRBV30 and TRBJ2-7; 10 bases align to TRBD2. The sequences come from alloreactive CD4+ T cells from a mixed lymphocyte reaction culture, collected before transplantation. Subset indicated: CFSE-low proliferating T cells sorted from approximately 6-day pre-transplant mixed lymphocyte reaction (GvH or HvG direction). The TCR sequence derives from a human patient who was an organ donor for intestinal transplantation. CDR3: CAWSVSGGIYEQYF. For the CDR3, the DNA is TGTGCCTGGAGTGTTAGCGGGGGGATCTACGAGCAGTACTTC.